One sample yielded the 26 T cell receptor beta chains listed below, sequenced in a study of T cells after yellow fever vaccination. TCRdb recomputed calls from the 5' RACE reads with MiXCR, one row per CDR3 protein. The sample carries 600,000 to 750,000 distinct CDR3 sequences, 9% to 15% recorded once. Sequences were derived from PBMCs, sampled on the day of the yellow fever booster vaccination. All receptors derive from a man aged 30 to 39 who received the YFV17D yellow fever vaccine.

This clonotype was counted many times. The chain links TRBV28 to TRBJ2-7; the match to TRBD1 covers 7 bases. CDR3 size: 13 residues. The V and J ends lost 5 bases and 3 bases, in that order; junction bases with no gene match: 4. Germline V CDR1 and CDR2: MDHEN, SYDVKM. DNA for the CDR3: TGTGCCAGCAGTCAGAGGGGGCTCTACGAGCAGTACTTC. Its protein product is CASSQRGLYEQYF.

In this sample, this clonotype turned up many times. V is TRBV11-2 and J is TRBJ1-1; D gene unclear. This CDR3 region has 14 residues. The V gene's germline CDR1 is SGHAT and CDR2 FQNNGV. V was shortened by 5 bases and J by 7 bases, with 17 bases between the two germline ends. The CDR3: CASSPISHRSEAFF. The CDR3 nucleotides are TGTGCCAGCAGCCCCATCTCTCACAGAAGTGAAGCTTTCTTT.

V gene TRBV27 combines with J gene TRBJ2-2; D is unresolved. V lost 0 bases and J 0 bases, leaving 8 bases between the germline ends. The CDR3 extends over 16 amino acids. CDR1 and CDR2 from the germline V gene are MNHEY and SMNVEV (reference sequence). The CDR3: CASSLSGRTNTGELFF. In DNA form, the CDR3 reads TGTGCCAGCAGTTTATCGGGCCGTACGAACACCGGGGAGCTGTTTTTT.

The chain uses TRBV28 and TRBJ2-3; the D is unclear. The CDR3 has 16 amino acids. Per the germline V gene, CDR1 is MDHEN and CDR2 is SYDVKM. Trimming stripped 7 bases from V and 3 bases from J, with 20 bases between. CDR3 nucleotide sequence: TGTGCCAGCACCGAAGACCTATACCTGGGAACAGATACGCAGTATTTT. Translated: CASTEDLYLGTDTQYF.

The J gene is TRBJ2-1, the V gene TRBV11-3; TRBD2 matches at 7 bases. The germline CDR1 and CDR2 sequences are SGHNT and YENEEA. The V segment lost 5 bases and the J segment 2 bases; nucleotides outside the gene matches: 6. There are 15 residues in the CDR3. This CDR3 is CASSPASGTYNEQFF. The DNA of the CDR3 is TGTGCCAGCAGCCCAGCTAGCGGTACCTACAATGAGCAGTTCTTC.

This clonotype was counted between two and nine times. V usage is TRBV27 and J usage is TRBJ2-3; D ambiguous. The ends were cut back, 6 bases at V and 2 bases at J, with 9 bases in the middle. This CDR3 comprises 13 residues. Germline V gene data show CDR1 as MNHEY and CDR2 as SMNVEV (reference sequence). The CDR3 is CASSPEYTDTQYF. CDR3 DNA: TGTGCCAGCAGCCCGGAGTACACAGATACGCAGTATTTT.

This clonotype was seen more than once but under ten times. This chain links TRBV19 with TRBJ2-1, with D possibly TRBD2 on 6 matching bases. V was pared by 6 bases and J by 2 bases, with 14 bases between. CDR3 length: 15 residues. Germline-derived CDR1 and CDR2 are LNHDA and SQIVND (reference sequence). CDR3 amino acids: CASSSGGVTYNEQFF. In DNA form, the CDR3 reads TGTGCCAGTAGCTCCGGAGGGGTAACCTACAATGAGCAGTTCTTC.

This clonotype occurred once. The J gene is TRBJ2-7, the V gene TRBV4-2; D is unclear. Trimming left V 0 bases short and J 4 bases short, with 16 bases between. The length of the CDR3 is 16 residues. The germline V gene encodes CDR1 LGHNA and CDR2 YNFKEQ. The CDR3 region is CASSQESRAWPYEQYF. CDR3 DNA: TGTGCCAGCAGCCAAGAATCCCGGGCATGGCCTTACGAGCAGTACTTC.

This clonotype was picked up a small number of times. The chain links TRBV7-2 to TRBJ2-2, with TRBD2 matching over 7 bases. This CDR3 is 13 amino acids long. The germline V gene has CDR1 SGHTA and CDR2 FQGNSA. For the CDR3, the DNA is TGTGCGGCGGGACCGGGGGGAACCGGGGAGCTGTTTTTT. It is translated as CAAGPGGTGELFF.

The chain links TRBV7-8 to TRBJ2-1; D remains ambiguous. V was cut by 3 bases and J by 4 bases, with 13 bases left in between. CDR1 is SGHVS, CDR2 FQNEAQ, per germline. This CDR3 comprises 15 residues. CDR3 in amino acids: CASSFRLTSYNEQFF. The CDR3 DNA follows: TGTGCCAGCAGCTTTCGATTGACTTCTTACAATGAGCAGTTCTTC.

This clonotype was seen a few times. J is TRBJ2-7 and V is TRBV29-1; 8 nucleotides line up with TRBD2. CDR1 is SQVTM and CDR2 is ANQGSEA in the germline V gene. This CDR3 region has 15 residues. Trimming cost V 4 bases and J 4 bases; bases outside gene matches: 12. The CDR3 nucleotides are TGCAGCGTTGGAGGACGGGAGGGAAAAGAATACGAGCAGTACTTC. Its protein is CSVGGREGKEYEQYF.

The chain uses TRBV18 and TRBJ2-7, with TRBD1 matching over 9 bases. Losses at the gene ends were 3 bases for V and 1 base for J; bases not matched to a gene: 4. Germline assignment: CDR1 KGHSH and CDR2 LQKENI. The CDR3 length is 15 residues. CDR3 DNA: TGTGCCAGCTCACCGGGACAGGGAATGTCCTACGAGCAGTACTTC. Translating gives CASSPGQGMSYEQYF.

The sample holds a few counts of this clonotype. The gene calls are TRBV20-1 and TRBJ2-7; the match to TRBD1 covers 10 bases. The J segment lost 5 bases and the V segment lost 6 bases, leaving 4 bases of the junction unmatched. The CDR3 runs 12 residues. Per the germline V gene, CDR1 is DFQATT and CDR2 is SNEGSKA (reference sequence). CDR3 loop: CSAAGQGNEQYF. In DNA form, the CDR3 reads TGCAGTGCAGCGGGACAGGGGAACGAGCAGTACTTC.

In the case of this clonotype: An end of the junction does not agree with germline; a read error may underlie this. The chain links TRBV6-2 or TRBV6-3 to TRBJ2-7; 12 nucleotides agree with TRBD2. CDR1 is MNHEY and CDR2 is SVGEGT in the germline V gene. The CDR3 runs to 13 residues. The CDR3 nucleotides read TGTGCCAGCAGAGCAGAGCTAGCGGGAGGGCCTACTTTC. Protein sequence: CASRAELAGGPTF.

This clonotype occurred a few times. V usage is TRBV27 and J usage is TRBJ1-3; D is possibly TRBD1 (6 bases). V was trimmed by 9 bases and J by 4 bases, leaving 13 bases between them. The CDR3 is made up of 13 amino acids. Germline V gives CDR1 MNHEY, CDR2 SMNVEV (reference sequence). CDR3 DNA sequence: TGTGCCAGTAGGGGGGGTGGAGGAAACACCATATATTTT. It encodes CASRGGGGNTIYF.

This chain connects TRBV29-1 to TRBJ1-5; 7 bases are a match to TRBD1. Germline CDR1 SQVTM, CDR2 ANQGSEA. V shed 7 bases and J 0 bases; nucleotides not matched to a gene: 6. There are 14 residues in the CDR3. CDR3 residues: CSASQGDSNQPQHF. CDR3 in DNA: TGCAGCGCTAGCCAGGGGGATAGCAATCAGCCCCAGCATTTT.

The chain uses TRBV25-1 and TRBJ2-4, with 8 bases identical to TRBD2. The CDR3 has 16 residues. Per the germline V gene, CDR1 is MGHDK and CDR2 is SYGVNS. V shed 4 bases, J shed 6 bases, and the junction held 11 bases outside the gene matches. CDR3 nucleotide sequence: TGTGCCAGCAGTGTTTGGCGGGAGGCCTCGGGAAACATTCAGTACTTC. It is translated as CASSVWREASGNIQYF.

This clonotype has only a few counts. The chain couples TRBV18 to TRBJ2-1, with a weak D call TRBD1 (6 bases). Trimming left V 3 bases short and J 3 bases short, with 9 bases between. This CDR3 spans 14 amino acids. Per germline, CDR1 KGHSH and CDR2 LQKENI. The CDR3 sequence: CASSPTTGYNEQFF. DNA for the CDR3: TGTGCCAGCTCACCTACGACAGGCTACAATGAGCAGTTCTTC. The entire variable domain, with the rest obtained from reference TRBV18 and TRBJ2-1, is as follows: NAGVMQNPRHLVRRRGQEARLRCSPMKGHSHVYWYRQLPEEGLKFMVYLQKENIIDESGMPKERFSAEFPKEGPSILRIQQVVRGDSAAYFCASSPTTGYNEQFFGPGTRLTVL.

This clonotype was counted only a few times. The V and J genes are TRBV6-8 and TRBJ1-1; D is undetermined. The CDR3 consists of 19 residues. Deletions cut 2 bases from V and 0 bases from J, with 22 bases between. The germline V gene encodes CDR1 MNHGY and CDR2 SAAAGT. The CDR3 DNA reads as TGTGCCAGCAGTTACCTTAGGCCGGTGGAGTCCGTCGTGAACACTGAAGCTTTCTTT. Encoded protein: CASSYLRPVESVVNTEAFF.

This clonotype was observed a handful of times. The gene calls are TRBV23-1 and TRBJ2-1; 10 bases line up with TRBD1. TRBV23-1 is labeled an ORF, and its function is uncertain. V gave up 6 bases and J gave up 8 bases; unmatched junction bases: 13. The CDR3 consists of 16 residues. CDR3 DNA: TGCGCCAGCAGGGAACCGGGACAGGGGAGTAGCTATGAGCAGTTCTTC. Translating it yields CASREPGQGSSYEQFF.

The chain recombines TRBV20-1 with TRBJ2-3; D is possibly TRBD2 (6 bases). The V gene lost 5 bases and the J gene lost 4 bases, with 19 bases spanning the gap. Germline-derived CDR1 and CDR2 are DFQATT and SNEGSKA (reference sequence). There are 15 residues in the CDR3. CDR3 loop: CSARGFIGSADTQYF. DNA of the CDR3: TGCAGTGCTCGGGGCTTTATCGGGAGCGCAGATACGCAGTATTTT.

This sequence joins TRBV7-6 and TRBJ2-2; TRBD2 is a possible D gene (5 bases). Germline values: CDR1 SGHVS, CDR2 FNYEAQ. The length of the CDR3 is 13 residues. V shed 1 base and J shed 9 bases, with 9 bases lying between them. CDR3: CASSLGESRELFF. In DNA, the CDR3 is TGTGCCAGCAGCTTAGGGGAGTCTAGGGAGCTGTTTTTT.

In this sample, this clonotype turned up a few times. The chain couples TRBV4-3 to TRBJ2-2, with D tentatively TRBD2 (5 bases). V dropped 0 bases and J dropped 3 bases, with 14 bases sitting between them. Per germline, CDR1 LGHNA and CDR2 YSLEER. This CDR3 is built from 17 residues. The CDR3 reads CASSQETQRSYTGELFF. In nucleotides, the CDR3 is TGCGCCAGCAGCCAAGAAACCCAGCGGAGCTACACCGGGGAGCTGTTTTTT.

The chain couples TRBV24-1 to TRBJ2-1; 13 bases line up with TRBD2. V dropped 3 bases and J dropped 6; count of bases not matched to a gene: 4. The germline V gene encodes CDR1 KGHDR and CDR2 SFDVKD. The CDR3 sequence is 16 residues long. The CDR3: CATSDAGLAGVNEQFF. The CDR3 DNA sequence: TGTGCCACCAGTGATGCTGGACTAGCGGGAGTCAATGAGCAGTTCTTC.

This clonotype turned up a few times. The gene calls are TRBV7-6 and TRBJ2-1; maybe TRBD2 (5 bases). Trimming took off 1 base at V and 9 bases at J, with 13 bases between the two ends. The CDR3 extends over 14 amino acids. Germline V CDR1 and CDR2: SGHVS, FNYEAQ. The CDR3 spells CASSLERAGVEQFF. The CDR3 DNA sequence: TGTGCCAGCAGCTTAGAGAGGGCCGGGGTTGAGCAGTTCTTC.

This clonotype has at least ten counts. The chain uses TRBV12-3 or TRBV12-4 and TRBJ2-1, with TRBD2 matching 10 bases. There are 18 residues in the CDR3. Trimming removed 2 bases from V and 5 bases from J; junction bases left unmatched: 12. CDR3 nucleotide sequence: TGTGCCAGCAGTTTAAACTTTATTTCGGGACTAGCGAACAATGAGCAGTTCTTC. Its translation is CASSLNFISGLANNEQFF.